The 5 T cell receptor beta chains below come from one sample, sequenced in a study of blood T cell repertoires in COVID-19. Some clones are missing from TCRdb's copy, which holds only in-frame ones; the method was immunoSEQ multiplex PCR. This sample carries some 260,000 clones, around 86% of them seen once, and the ten largest clones take around 1.8%. The sequencing input was PBMCs or T cells enriched from blood (not recorded which). The source of these receptors is a man in his forties who had recovered from COVID-19.

This clone appeared a few times. The chain has TRBV19 and TRBJ1-1; 7 bases fit TRBD1. The CDR3 totals 13 residues. The junction had 6 bases not matched to a gene; V was cut back by 7 bases and J by 4 bases. Germline lookup yields CDR1 LNHDA and CDR2 SQIVND (reference sequence). Here the CDR3 DNA reads TGTGCCAGTAACCCAGGGGGAAGCACTGAAGCTTTCTTT. It encodes CASNPGGSTEAFF.

The chain combines TRBV2 with TRBJ2-1; D not resolved. The CDR3 loop spans 14 amino acids. CDR1 and CDR2 from the germline V gene are SNHLY and FYNNEI. Trimming stripped 4 bases from V and 0 bases from J, with 7 bases between. The CDR3 coding sequence is TGTGCCAGCAGTGTACAAAGCTCCTACAATGAGCAGTTCTTC. Amino acid sequence: CASSVQSSYNEQFF. The whole variable domain, remainder taken from reference TRBV2 and TRBJ2-1, is EPEVTQTPSHQVTQMGQEVILRCVPISNHLYFYWYRQILGQKVEFLVSFYNNEISEKSEIFDDQFSVERPDGSNFTLKIRSTKLEDSAMYFCASSVQSSYNEQFFGPGTRLTVL.

The chain couples TRBV11-2 to TRBJ2-5, with D perhaps matching TRBD1 (6 bases). The germline V gene encodes CDR1 SGHAT and CDR2 FQNNGV. Between the trimmed V and J ends, which lost 2 bases and 4 bases, there was a span of 11 bases. The CDR3 is made up of 14 amino acids. This CDR3 is CASSLFRDTETQYF. As DNA, the CDR3 is TGTGCCAGCAGCTTATTCCGGGACACAGAGACCCAGTACTTC.

This clone occurred once. This chain links TRBV19 with TRBJ1-5; D gene ambiguous. The CDR3 has 13 residues. Trimming took off 5 bases at V and 4 bases at J, with 9 bases between the two ends. Germline V gives CDR1 LNHDA, CDR2 SQIVND (reference sequence). The CDR3 DNA reads TGTGCCAGTAGTCAGTCGGGTAATCAGCCCCAGCATTTT. This translates into CASSQSGNQPQHF.

This chain connects TRBV18 to TRBJ2-2; D perhaps matches TRBD1 (5 bases). The length of the CDR3 is 13 residues. Germline V gene lookup returns CDR1 KGHSH and CDR2 LQKENI. The V end lost 5 bases, the J end lost 4 bases, and 8 bases lay between the germline ends. CDR3 DNA sequence: TGTGCCAGCTCAGCCCAGGGCACCGGGGAGCTGTTTTTT. Its translation: CASSAQGTGELFF.